Listed here is a single T cell receptor (beta chain). This clone was picked up a small number of times. Its antigen target is currently unknown. No base quality values were provided; no much bigger clone lies one nucleotide off. This record comes from a study of radiotherapy plus CTLA-4 blockade in lung cancer (dated by TCRdb to 2017 to 2018). Background on the whole study: Among enrolled patients, approximately 17% had an objective response and 25% to 40% reached disease control. Overall study outcomes, separate from this receptor: Early dynamic changes in blood T cell clones, together with increased serum interferon-beta after radiation, were reported as the strongest predictors of response. TCR clones derived from tumors expanded in peripheral blood after treatment with radiotherapy and ipilimumab.

The library came from the immunoSEQ multiplex PCR assay. Sourced from immuneACCESS, this table was stored by TCRdb with only in-frame sequences that have V and J called. A share of the clones is absent; for the studies checked, an unresolved V gene accounts for under half, and the remainder has no known explanation. In this sample the table shows about 82,000 clones, more than 70% of which occur a single time. The ten largest clones take up 11% to 15% of the sample. In this study, focal radiation therapy paired with CTLA-4 blockade (ipilimumab) was tested in patients who had chemo-refractory metastatic non-small-cell lung cancer. CDR1 SGHAT and CDR2 FQNNGV are derived from the germline V gene. Measured from the cysteine to the phenylalanine, the CDR3 is 13 residues long. Only the CDR3 DNA stays, 39 bases, in frame from base 1. Relative to germline, V is 2 bases shorter and J is 10 bases shorter, with 14 bases between their ends.

The chain couples TRBV11-2 to TRBJ1-1; TRBD1 is a possible D gene, resting on 5 matching bases. The source of this sequence is a human donor with non-small cell lung cancer that progressed on radiotherapy plus ipilimumab. This specimen was peripheral blood, taken from a patient treated with radiotherapy plus ipilimumab. The DNA sequence is given as TGTGCCAGCAGCTTAACTAATGGGGGGGGAGCTTTCTTT. Its translation reads: CASSLTNGGGAFF.